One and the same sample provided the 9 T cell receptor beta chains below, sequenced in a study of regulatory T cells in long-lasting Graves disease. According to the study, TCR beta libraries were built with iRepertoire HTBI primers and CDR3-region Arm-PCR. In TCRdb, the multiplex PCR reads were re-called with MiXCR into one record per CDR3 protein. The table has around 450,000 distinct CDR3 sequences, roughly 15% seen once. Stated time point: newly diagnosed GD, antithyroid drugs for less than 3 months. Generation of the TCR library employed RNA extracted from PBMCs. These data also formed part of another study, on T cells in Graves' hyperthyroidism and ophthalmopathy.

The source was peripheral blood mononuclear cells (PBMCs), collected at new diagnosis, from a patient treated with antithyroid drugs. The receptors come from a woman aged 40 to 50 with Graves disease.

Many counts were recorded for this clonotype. CDR3 in DNA: TGTGCCAGCAGCCAGGTTACCGGGACAGGGGAAGAGACCCAGTACTTC. Its translation is CASSQVTGTGEETQYF. The chain employs TRBV11-3 and TRBJ2-5; 10 nucleotides agree with TRBD1. CDR3 length: 16 residues. Germline CDR1 and CDR2: SGHNT and YENEEA. The V segment lost 5 bases and the J segment 3 bases; nucleotides outside the gene matches: 9. The whole variable domain, remainder taken from reference TRBV11-3 and TRBJ2-5, is EAGVVQSPRYKIIEKKQPVAFWCNPISGHNTLYWYLQNLGQGPELLIRYENEEAVDDSQLPKDRFSAERLKGVDSTLKIQPAELGDSAVYLCASSQVTGTGEETQYFGPGTRLLVL.

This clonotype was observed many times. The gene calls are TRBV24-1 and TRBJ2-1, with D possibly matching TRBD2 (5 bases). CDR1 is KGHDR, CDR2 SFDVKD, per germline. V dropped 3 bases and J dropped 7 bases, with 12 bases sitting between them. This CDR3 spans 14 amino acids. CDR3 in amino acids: CATSDPPRENEQFF. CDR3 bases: TGTGCCACCAGTGATCCCCCAAGGGAGAATGAGCAGTTCTTC.

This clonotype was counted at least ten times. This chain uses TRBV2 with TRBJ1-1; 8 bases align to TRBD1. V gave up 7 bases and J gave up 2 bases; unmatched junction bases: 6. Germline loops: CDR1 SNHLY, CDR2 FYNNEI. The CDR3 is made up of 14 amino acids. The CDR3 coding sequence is TGTGCCAGCATACTAGACAGGGGAAACACTGAAGCTTTCTTT. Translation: CASILDRGNTEAFF. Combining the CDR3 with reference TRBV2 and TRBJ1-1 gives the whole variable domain EPEVTQTPSHQVTQMGQEVILRCVPISNHLYFYWYRQILGQKVEFLVSFYNNEISEKSEIFDDQFSVERPDGSNFTLKIRSTKLEDSAMYFCASILDRGNTEAFFGQGTRLTVV.

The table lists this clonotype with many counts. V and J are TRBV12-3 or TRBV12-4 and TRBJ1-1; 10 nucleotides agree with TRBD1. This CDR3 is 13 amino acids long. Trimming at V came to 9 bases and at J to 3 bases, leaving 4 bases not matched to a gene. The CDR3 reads CASLTGGYTEAFF. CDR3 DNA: TGTGCCAGTTTGACAGGGGGCTACACTGAAGCTTTCTTT.

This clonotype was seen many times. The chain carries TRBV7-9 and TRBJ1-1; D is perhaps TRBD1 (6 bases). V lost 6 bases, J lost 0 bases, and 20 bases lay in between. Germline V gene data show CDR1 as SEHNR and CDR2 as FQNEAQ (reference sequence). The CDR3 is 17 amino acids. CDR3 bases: TGTGCCAGCAGTTTCCCCGGCGTGGGACACTTGAACACTGAAGCTTTCTTT. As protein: CASSFPGVGHLNTEAFF.

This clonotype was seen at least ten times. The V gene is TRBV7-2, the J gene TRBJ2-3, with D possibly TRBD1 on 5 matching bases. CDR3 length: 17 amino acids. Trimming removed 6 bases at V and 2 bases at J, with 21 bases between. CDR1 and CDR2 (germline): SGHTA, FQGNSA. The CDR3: CASSPPVRQQNTDTQYF. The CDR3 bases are TGTGCCAGCAGTCCCCCCGTTAGACAGCAGAACACAGATACGCAGTATTTT. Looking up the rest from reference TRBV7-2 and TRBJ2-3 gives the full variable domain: GAGVSQSPSNKVTEKGKDVELRCDPISGHTALYWYRQSLGQGLEFLIYFQGNSAPDKSGLPSDRFSAERTGGSVSTLTIQRTQQEDSAVYLCASSPPVRQQNTDTQYFGPGTRLTVL.

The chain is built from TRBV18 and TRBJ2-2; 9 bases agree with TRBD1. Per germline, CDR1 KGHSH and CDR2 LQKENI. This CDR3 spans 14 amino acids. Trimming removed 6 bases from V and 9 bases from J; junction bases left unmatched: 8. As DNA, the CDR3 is TGTGCCAGCTCGGCGAGGACAGGGGACAGGGAGCTGTTTTTT. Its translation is CASSARTGDRELFF.

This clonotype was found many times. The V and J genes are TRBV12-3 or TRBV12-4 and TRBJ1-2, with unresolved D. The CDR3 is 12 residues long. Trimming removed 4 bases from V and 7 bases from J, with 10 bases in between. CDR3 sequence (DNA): TGTGCCAGCAGTTGGGTCCCGAGTGGCTACACCTTC. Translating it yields CASSWVPSGYTF.

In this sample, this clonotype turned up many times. The CDR3 reads CATSDSTRGPGETQYF. The CDR3 region has the DNA TGTGCCACCAGTGATTCTACCAGGGGCCCTGGGGAGACCCAGTACTTC. The chain employs TRBV24-1 and TRBJ2-5, with D perhaps TRBD1 (6 bases). Germline loops: CDR1 KGHDR, CDR2 SFDVKD. This CDR3 contains 16 residues. V lost 2 bases to trimming and J lost 5 bases, with 17 bases between them.